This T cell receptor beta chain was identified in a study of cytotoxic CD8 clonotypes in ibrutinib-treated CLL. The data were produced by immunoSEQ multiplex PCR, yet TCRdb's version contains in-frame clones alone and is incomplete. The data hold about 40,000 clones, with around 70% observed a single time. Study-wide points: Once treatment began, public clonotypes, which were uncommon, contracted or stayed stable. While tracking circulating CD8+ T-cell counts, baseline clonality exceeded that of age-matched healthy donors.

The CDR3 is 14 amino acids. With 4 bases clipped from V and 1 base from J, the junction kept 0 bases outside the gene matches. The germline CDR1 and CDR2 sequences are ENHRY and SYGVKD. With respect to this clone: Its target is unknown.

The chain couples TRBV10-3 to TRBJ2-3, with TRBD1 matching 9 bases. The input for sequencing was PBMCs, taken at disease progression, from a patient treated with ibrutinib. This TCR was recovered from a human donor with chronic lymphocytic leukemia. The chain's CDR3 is CAISGDRGTDTQYF. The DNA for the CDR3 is TGTGCCATCAGTGGGGACAGGGGCACAGATACGCAGTATTTT.